The 19 T cell receptor beta chains reported below all come from one sample, sequenced in a study of monozygotic twins with inflammatory bowel disease (dated by TCRdb to about 2019). The library came from 5' RACE. TCRdb names Illumina HiSeq 2500 as the instrument used. The reads underwent TCRdb reprocessing, giving one record for each CDR3 protein sequence and no DNA. The sample's own table lists 200,000 to 250,000 distinct CDR3 sequences. The ten largest clones capture around 7.6% of the sample. The sequenced material came from blood. The receptors shown here come from a human donor with ulcerative colitis or Crohn's disease, or a healthy co-twin of an affected twin (not recorded which).

V and J are TRBV20-1 and TRBJ1-4; TCRdb indicates TRBD1, and absent DNA this call remains unverified. CDR1 and CDR2 (germline): DFQATT, SNEGSKA (reference sequence). The CDR3 has 14 amino acids. The CDR3 loop reads CSAGPRQGYEKLFF.

This chain uses TRBV4-1 with TRBJ2-2. CDR1 and CDR2 (germline): MGHRA, YSYEKL. This CDR3 is built from 14 residues. The CDR3 protein is CASSQDRESGELFF.

The gene calls are TRBV5-1 and TRBJ2-1. The length of the CDR3 is 16 residues. Germline V gene lookup returns CDR1 SGHRS and CDR2 YFSETQ. The CDR3 here is CASSLTQFSSYNEQFF.

The rearrangement links TRBV30 to TRBJ1-2. Germline V CDR1 and CDR2: GTSNPN, SVGIG (reference sequence). The CDR3 is 11 residues long. The CDR3 here is CAWSGGYGYTF. Combining the CDR3 with reference TRBV30 and TRBJ1-2 gives the whole variable domain SQTIHQWPATLVQPVGSPLSLECTVEGTSNPNLYWYRQAAGRGLQLLFYSVGIGQISSEVPQNLSASRPQDRQFILSSKKLLLSDSGFYLCAWSGGYGYTFGSGTRLTVV.

The rearrangement uses TRBV24-1 and TRBJ2-1; there is no DNA to check the TCRdb D call of TRBD1. CDR1 and CDR2 (germline): KGHDR, SFDVKD. The CDR3 is 14 residues long. The CDR3 sequence is CATSDPTGRNEQFF.

V is TRBV6-1 and J is TRBJ2-3. The CDR3 runs to 14 residues. Germline lookup yields CDR1 MNHNS and CDR2 SASEGT. CDR3 sequence: CASSDSFWVNTQYF.

The chain carries TRBV29-1 and TRBJ2-5; TCRdb's D call, TRBD2, is unchecked because there is no DNA. This CDR3 has 18 residues. The germline CDR1 and CDR2 sequences are SQVTM and ANQGSEA. This CDR3 reads CSVVGLASGRVPQETQYF.

The CDR3 is CASSLAGTGTRTGELFF. The chain employs TRBV7-2 and TRBJ2-2; TCRdb proposes TRBD1, but this gene call is untestable without DNA. The CDR3 spans 17 residues. Germline assignment: CDR1 SGHTA and CDR2 FQGNSA. Full variable domain (missing parts from reference TRBV7-2 and TRBJ2-2): GAGVSQSPSNKVTEKGKDVELRCDPISGHTALYWYRQSLGQGLEFLIYFQGNSAPDKSGLPSDRFSAERTGGSVSTLTIQRTQQEDSAVYLCASSLAGTGTRTGELFFGEGSRLTVL.

This chain connects TRBV5-1 to TRBJ2-1; TCRdb selects TRBD1, and the lack of DNA leaves this call unchecked. Per germline, CDR1 SGHRS and CDR2 YFSETQ. The CDR3 is made up of 15 amino acids. The CDR3 loop reads CASSLGQGFITEQFF. Filled out from reference TRBV5-1 and TRBJ2-1, the complete variable domain reads KAGVTQTPRYLIKTRGQQVTLSCSPISGHRSVSWYQQTPGQGLQFLFEYFSETQRNKGNFPGRFSGRQFSNSRSEMNVSTLELGDSALYLCASSLGQGFITEQFFGPGTRLTVL.

The rearrangement uses TRBV7-3 and TRBJ2-1; TCRdb indicates TRBD1, and absent DNA this call remains unverified. The CDR3 has 14 residues. Germline CDR1 SGHTA, CDR2 FQGTGA. CDR3 protein: CASSPGLASNEQFF. Variable domain in full (rest from reference TRBV7-3 and TRBJ2-1): GAGVSQTPSNKVTEKGKYVELRCDPISGHTALYWYRQSLGQGPEFLIYFQGTGAADDSGLPNDRFFAVRPEGSVSTLKIQRTERGDSAVYLCASSPGLASNEQFFGPGTRLTVL.

The chain joins TRBV11-2 to TRBJ1-1; with no DNA, the TCRdb D assignment of TRBD1 cannot be verified. CDR3 size: 16 residues. Germline V gene sequence: CDR1 SGHAT, CDR2 FQNNGV. This CDR3 reads CASSLDLGTRRPEAFF.

The chain combines TRBV5-5 with TRBJ2-3; without DNA, the TCRdb call of TRBD1 cannot be checked. Germline lookup yields CDR1 SGHKS and CDR2 YYEKEE (reference sequence). The CDR3 has 17 residues. The CDR3 reads CASSLASAGTPQNTQYF.

This sequence joins TRBV7-2 and TRBJ2-6; the D call from TCRdb, TRBD1, cannot be confirmed without DNA. Per germline, CDR1 SGHTA and CDR2 FQGNSA. CDR3 size: 16 residues. The CDR3 spells CASSLPGQLGANVLTF.

This chain links TRBV20-1 with TRBJ2-3; TCRdb outputs TRBD2, but without DNA this stays unchecked. The CDR3 contains 13 residues. CDR1 DFQATT and CDR2 SNEGSKA come from the germline V gene (reference sequence). The CDR3 loop is CSARREGQGGQYF.

The chain links TRBV7-9 to TRBJ2-3; the D gene TCRdb calls, TRBD2, cannot be checked with no DNA. Per the germline V gene, CDR1 is SEHNR and CDR2 is FQNEAQ (reference sequence). The CDR3 loop spans 17 amino acids. CDR3 protein: CASRPLAGGRYTDTQYF. The full variable domain, its missing parts supplied by reference TRBV7-9 and TRBJ2-3, is DTGVSQNPRHKITKRGQNVTFRCDPISEHNRLYWYRQTLGQGPEFLTYFQNEAQLEKSRLLSDRFSAERPKGSFSTLEIQRTEQGDSAMYLCASRPLAGGRYTDTQYFGPGTRLTVL.

CDR3 sequence reads: CASSVKGSGTDTQYF. The rearrangement joins TRBV2 to TRBJ2-3. Germline CDR1 and CDR2: SNHLY and FYNNEI. The CDR3 loop spans 15 amino acids. The full variable domain, in which reference TRBV2 and TRBJ2-3 provide the parts outside the CDR3, is EPEVTQTPSHQVTQMGQEVILRCVPISNHLYFYWYRQILGQKVEFLVSFYNNEISEKSEIFDDQFSVERPDGSNFTLKIRSTKLEDSAMYFCASSVKGSGTDTQYFGPGTRLTVL.

This sequence joins TRBV7-3 and TRBJ2-3; TCRdb picks TRBD1, but there is no DNA to check that call. The CDR3 covers 15 residues. Germline CDR1 reads SGHTA; CDR2 reads FQGTGA. The CDR3 loop reads CASSFGGARTDTQYF.

V and J are TRBV20-1 and TRBJ2-1; the TCRdb call, TRBD2, lacks DNA for checking. Looked up from germline, CDR1 is DFQATT and CDR2 is SNEGSKA (reference sequence). The CDR3 is made up of 14 amino acids. The CDR3 sequence: CSARPGLADNEQFF.

This chain links TRBV15 with TRBJ1-2; the TCRdb call, TRBD1, lacks DNA for checking. The germline V gene encodes CDR1 LNHNV and CDR2 YYDKDF (reference sequence). The CDR3 runs to 13 residues. CDR3 sequence: CATSLRGTGGYTF.